This T cell receptor beta chain emerged from a study of cytomegalovirus exposure and HLA in healthy donors (dated by TCRdb to between 2016 and 2019). About the study as a whole: An earlier analysis of roughly 500 of the donors reported about 280 Gb of sequence data and 117 million unique TCR beta sequences obtained from approximately 180 million T cells. In a later genetic analysis, genome-wide SNP genotypes for 398 of the 666 donors were used, and that subset was treated as a discovery cohort. Along with the approximately 620-subject first cohort, a separate validation cohort of 120 different subjects was used. Of the roughly 400 genotyped donors, 75% to 85% were placed in the genetic ancestry cluster associated with self-reported Caucasian donors. The number of typed donors differed by locus: about 620-640 for A, B, C, DRB1 and DQB1; 500 to 550 for DQA1; over 600 for DPA1; and 400 to 480 for DPB1. The study profiled the T cell repertoires of some 610 subjects by immunosequencing and related them to cytomegalovirus serostatus. Roughly 300 gigabases of sequencing data and around 90 million unique TCR sequences made up an early release that covered fewer than 650 HLA-typed donors. The study aimed to test whether signatures of past pathogen exposure could be identified by cataloging public T cell receptors. In a later analysis, previously published TCR beta repertoires from 670 or so donors were re-analyzed and high-resolution HLA genotyping was added so that TCR occurrence patterns could be studied. Rather than drawing on any new phenotypic data, the later analysis identified candidate immune exposures from TCR beta sequences and the way those sequences occurred across donors. Because of strong linkage in the cohort, roughly five DR-DQ haplotypes were treated as single units for association and clustering. Every repertoire in the discovery cohort had been generated on one and the same sequencing platform. HLA typing included class I and class II loci at four-digit resolution. Alongside the repertoire data, information on donor age, sex, ethnicity and CMV serostatus was compiled. An earlier analysis of approximately 640 of the donors applied high-throughput TCR beta sequencing to assess whether each TCR beta V gene segment acted as functional or pseudogenic. Among roughly 400 genotyped donors of the cohort, an average of around 250,000 unique TCR beta nucleotide sequences was sequenced per donor, of which 15% to 20% were non-productive. To predict cytomegalovirus infection status, the study brought together high-throughput TCR immunosequencing, statistical association of individual TCRs with disease status, and machine learning. What the authors observed across the whole study: In vitro tests confirmed that a few of the cytomegalovirus-associated TCR beta chains recognize cytomegalovirus antigens. Correlated functional status among segregating V segments might be attributable to linkage disequilibrium, but an unknown experimental factor could not be ruled out. According to a later analysis, parvovirus B19, influenza, CMV and Epstein-Barr virus appeared linked to several top co-occurrence clusters. In a later analysis, the rate of TCR association differed among HLA loci, with DRB1 alleles having the most associated TCRs and HLA-C alleles having the fewest. A later genetic analysis associated a missense DCLRE1C variant with V-gene and J-gene trimming of TCR beta chains, and an independent cohort replicated the association. An earlier analysis of approximately 530 of the donors showed that most TCR beta V segments appeared in productive rearrangements either about 87% or about 30% of the time, which broadly matched IMGT annotations. The 87-base-pair reads could not distinguish some IMGT-functional V segments, including TRBV6-2 and TRBV6-3, so those segments were excluded. A further reported finding was that TCR beta sequences accurately predicted the HLA-A and HLA-B alleles for most subjects in the first cohort. Roughly uniform sequencing depth across donors was assumed in presence/absence analyses, although this assumption may not hold. The sequencing pipeline was judged likely to have produced a cluster of highly shared sequence variants as a technical artifact. Compared with equally common non-associated chains, HLA-associated TCR beta chains in a later analysis were more clonally expanded and had lower generation probabilities. Because HLA typing was missing for some donors at each locus, association tests included only the typed subset. In both the original and validation cohorts, the classifier was reported to diagnose cytomegalovirus status with high specificity and sensitivity. Strong co-occurrence of HLA alleles, especially DR and DQ, made assigning TCR associations to individual alleles difficult. In a later analysis, most CMV-associated TCR beta chains were found to appear HLA-restricted, with HLA associations seemingly driven largely by CMV exposure. Because counts were too low, seventeen rarely observed V segments, including chromosome 9 orphons, were excluded from the earlier analysis of some 540 of the donors. CMV serostatus was the only immune exposure information available for the cohort. At a false discovery rate of 0.05, a later analysis linked about 17,000 TCR beta sequences to specific HLA alleles. Across donors, most TCR sequences were observed very rarely, whereas some public TCRs were present in many individuals. According to a later genetic analysis, donors in an Asian-associated ancestry cluster had fewer N-insertions in productive TCRs than the roughly 660-donor mean. The authors suggested that the approach could potentially be extended to other disease states and immunological phenotypes. In the study, about 150 TCR beta chains were listed as associated with cytomegalovirus. This cohort had only TCR beta chains sequenced, and the lack of alpha or paired-chain data limited which features could be detected.

As for this clone: Its target antigen remains unknown. The record has no base qualities; no much larger clone is one base away.

The CDR3 spans 15 residues, from the cysteine through the phenylalanine. Only CDR3 DNA remains: 45 bases, in frame from the first base. The germline V and J ends show losses of 4 bases and 5 bases respectively, and no gene match explains 6 bases of the junction. The germline V gene encodes CDR1 SEHNR and CDR2 FQNEAQ (reference sequence). The cohort was made up of hundreds of healthy bone marrow donors. At the time of sampling, every cohort member was nominally healthy, though immune exposures that went unrecorded were likely present. The donor was CMV seronegative and was included in the group of a few hundred seronegative cohort members. Every donor gave a peripheral blood sample, and the peripheral blood mononuclear cells from that sample were used for TCR beta sequencing. Genomic DNA extraction from the blood cell samples was performed with the Qiagen DNeasy Blood Extraction Kit. The library was obtained by the immunoSEQ multiplex PCR assay. The multiplex PCR relied on a mix of 60 forward primers for TCR Vbeta segments and 13 reverse primers for TCR Jbeta segments. A multiplex PCR assay on genomic DNA amplified the CDR3 region of rearranged TCR beta genes. Amplified TCR beta libraries were sequenced as 87-base-pair reads on the Illumina HiSeq System. On the study's bioinformatics: A later analysis tallied roughly 78 million unique TCR beta chains across the 666 repertoires, and around 10 million of those chains were shared by two or more donors. Raw reads were error-corrected and collapsed into unique sequences with a nearest-neighbor algorithm that merged closely related sequences to remove PCR and sequencing errors. Alignment of CDR3 sequences to IMGT reference sequences was used to assign V, D and J gene segments. For a sequence to be retained, a match of at least six nucleotides was required to both a V gene segment and a J gene segment. Rearrangements were called productive when the CDR3 lacked stop codons and stayed in frame with V and J; all others were non-productive. Following IMGT convention, CDR3 was defined as the stretch from the second conserved V-encoded cysteine up to the conserved J-encoded phenylalanine. In an earlier analysis of just under 600 of the donors, sequences lacking an unambiguous match to a single V gene segment were excluded. In an earlier analysis of 500 to 750 of the donors, V segments were called functional above 56.7% productive rearrangements and were called segregating when the between-donor standard deviation exceeded 5%. A statistical classification framework was built for diagnosing cytomegalovirus status from the catalog of TCR beta chain sequences. In a later analysis, TCR nucleotide sequences were compared against IMGT/GENE-DB human TR gene sequences so that V and J genes could be assigned. In a later analysis, CDR3 sequences and most-parsimonious VDJ recombination scenarios were assigned using the TCRdist pipeline. A later analysis defined each TCR beta chain by its CDR3 amino acid sequence plus V-gene family, and excluded reads lacking a unique V-gene family. A later analysis removed 550 to 700 highly shared, low-generation-probability nucleotide sequences to deal with suspected cross-contamination and a sequencing artifact. In a later analysis, a clonal expansion index was calculated for each public chain from normalized within-repertoire ranks of inferred template counts. Generation probabilities in a later analysis came from a VDJ recombination model fitted to out-of-frame rearrangements, and those results were checked against IGoR. Hypergeometric tests were used in a later analysis to score TCR-TCR, TCR-HLA and TCR-CMV co-occurrence, with a repertoire-size bias correction applied to the TCR pairs. A later analysis estimated false discovery rates by permuting HLA or CMV assignments 20 times. In a later analysis, co-occurring TCRs were grouped using DBSCAN, with TCRdist sequence similarity added in when clustering inside HLA-allele-positive subsets. Co-occurrence clustering excluded repertoires with fewer than 30,000 or more than 120,000 public chains, plus five with anomalous nucleotide sharing. TCRdb's version of the immuneACCESS table is confined to in-frame rearrangements and falls short of the full clone set. An unresolved V gene accounts for under half of the shortfall where checked; the remainder is of unknown origin. Clone size and the V and J calls come from that table; the DNA yielded D and trimming. The table for this sample lists roughly 200,000 clones; approximately 82% of them were counted only once. The top ten constitute 0.63% of the sample.

The origin of this receptor is a man younger than 35 in good health and CMV-seronegative. The rearrangement combines TRBV7-9 with TRBJ2-5; the junction holds 11 bases that match TRBD1. Sample: PBMCs. The CDR3 protein sequence reads: CASSWGQGGLETQYF. The nucleotide sequence reads as follows: TGTGCCAGCAGCTGGGGACAGGGGGGATTGGAGACCCAGTACTTC.